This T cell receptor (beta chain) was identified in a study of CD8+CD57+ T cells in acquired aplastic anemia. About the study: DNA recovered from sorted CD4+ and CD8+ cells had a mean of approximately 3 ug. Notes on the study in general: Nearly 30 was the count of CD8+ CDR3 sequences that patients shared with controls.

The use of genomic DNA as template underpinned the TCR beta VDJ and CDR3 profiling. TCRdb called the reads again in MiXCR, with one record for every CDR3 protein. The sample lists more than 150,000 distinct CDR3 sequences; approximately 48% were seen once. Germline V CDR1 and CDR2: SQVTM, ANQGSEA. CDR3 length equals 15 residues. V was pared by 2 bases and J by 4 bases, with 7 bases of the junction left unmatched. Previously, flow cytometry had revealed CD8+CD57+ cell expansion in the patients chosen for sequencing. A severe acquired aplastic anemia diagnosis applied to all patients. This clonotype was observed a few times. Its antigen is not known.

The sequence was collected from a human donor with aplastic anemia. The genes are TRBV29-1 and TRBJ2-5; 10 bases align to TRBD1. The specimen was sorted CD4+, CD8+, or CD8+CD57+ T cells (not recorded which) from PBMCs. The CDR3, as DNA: TGCAGCGTTGAACCCGACAGGGGGCGCACAGAGACCCAGTACTTC. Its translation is CSVEPDRGRTETQYF.